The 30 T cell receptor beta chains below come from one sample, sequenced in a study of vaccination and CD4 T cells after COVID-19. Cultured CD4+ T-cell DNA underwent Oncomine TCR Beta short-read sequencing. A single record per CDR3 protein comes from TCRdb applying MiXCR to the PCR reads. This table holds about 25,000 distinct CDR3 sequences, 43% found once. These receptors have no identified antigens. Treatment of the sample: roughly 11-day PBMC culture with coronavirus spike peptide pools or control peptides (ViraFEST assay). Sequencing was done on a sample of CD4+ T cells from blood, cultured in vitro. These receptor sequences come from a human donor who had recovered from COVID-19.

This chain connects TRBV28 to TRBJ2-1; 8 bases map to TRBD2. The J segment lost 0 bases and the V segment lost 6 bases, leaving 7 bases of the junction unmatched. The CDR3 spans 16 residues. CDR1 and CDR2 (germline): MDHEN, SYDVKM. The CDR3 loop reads CASSLIAGSSYNEQFF. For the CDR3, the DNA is TGTGCCAGCAGCTTGATAGCGGGGAGCTCCTACAATGAGCAGTTCTTC.

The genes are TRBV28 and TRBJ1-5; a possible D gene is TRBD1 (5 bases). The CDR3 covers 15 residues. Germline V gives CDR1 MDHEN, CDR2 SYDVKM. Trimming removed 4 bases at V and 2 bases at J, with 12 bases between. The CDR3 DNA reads TGTGCCAGCAGTTCGGGACTCCGAGGCAATCAGCCCCAGCATTTT. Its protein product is CASSSGLRGNQPQHF.

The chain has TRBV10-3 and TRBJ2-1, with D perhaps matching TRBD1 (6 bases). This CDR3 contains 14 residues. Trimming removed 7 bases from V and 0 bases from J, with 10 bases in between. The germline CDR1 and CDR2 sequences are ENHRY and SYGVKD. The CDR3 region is CAITKGGSYNEQFF. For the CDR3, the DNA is TGTGCCATCACTAAAGGGGGCTCCTACAATGAGCAGTTCTTC.

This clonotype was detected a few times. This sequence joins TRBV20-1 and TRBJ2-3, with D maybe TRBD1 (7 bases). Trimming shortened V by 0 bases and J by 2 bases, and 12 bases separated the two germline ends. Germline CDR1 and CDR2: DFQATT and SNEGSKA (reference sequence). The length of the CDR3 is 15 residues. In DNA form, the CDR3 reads TGCAGTGCTAGAGATCAGGGGGGCCCCACAGATACGCAGTATTTT. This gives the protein CSARDQGGPTDTQYF.

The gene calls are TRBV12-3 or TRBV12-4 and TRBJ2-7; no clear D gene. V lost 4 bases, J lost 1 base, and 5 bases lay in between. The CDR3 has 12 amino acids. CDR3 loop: CASSSQSYEQYF. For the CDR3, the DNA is TGTGCCAGCAGTTCGCAGTCCTACGAGCAGTACTTC.

The CDR3 here is CSAPGQGALGANVLTF. CDR3 nucleotides: TGCAGTGCCCCGGGACAGGGGGCGCTTGGGGCCAACGTCCTGACTTTC. The chain joins TRBV20-1 to TRBJ2-6; 12 bases are a match to TRBD1. Germline V CDR1 and CDR2: DFQATT, SNEGSKA (reference sequence). After removal of 6 bases from V and 3 bases from J, the junction contained 6 bases not matched to a gene. The CDR3 is 16 amino acids.

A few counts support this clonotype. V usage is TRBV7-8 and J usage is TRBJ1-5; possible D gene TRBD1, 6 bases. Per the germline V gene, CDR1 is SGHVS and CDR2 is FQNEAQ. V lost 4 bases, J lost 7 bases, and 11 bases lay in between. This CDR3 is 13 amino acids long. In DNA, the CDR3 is TGTGCCAGCAGCTACAGGGCCAAACAGCCCCAGCATTTT. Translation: CASSYRAKQPQHF.

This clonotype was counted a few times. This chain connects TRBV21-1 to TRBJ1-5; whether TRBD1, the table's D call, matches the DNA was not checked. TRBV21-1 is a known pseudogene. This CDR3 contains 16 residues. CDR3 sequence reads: CASSKADRGDNQPQHF. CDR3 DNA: TGTGCCAGCAGCAAAGCCGACAGGGGGGATAATCAGCCCCAGCATTTT.

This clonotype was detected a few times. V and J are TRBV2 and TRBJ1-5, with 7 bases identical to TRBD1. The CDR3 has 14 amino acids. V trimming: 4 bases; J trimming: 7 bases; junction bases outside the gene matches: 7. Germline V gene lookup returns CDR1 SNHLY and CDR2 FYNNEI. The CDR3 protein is CASSVTGNSQPQHF. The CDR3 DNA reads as TGTGCCAGCAGTGTGACAGGGAATTCACAGCCCCAGCATTTT.

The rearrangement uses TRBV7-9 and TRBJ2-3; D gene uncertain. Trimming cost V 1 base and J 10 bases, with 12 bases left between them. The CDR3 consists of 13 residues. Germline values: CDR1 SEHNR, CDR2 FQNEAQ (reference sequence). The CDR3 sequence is CASSLGLPSPQYF. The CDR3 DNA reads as TGTGCCAGCAGCTTAGGCCTCCCATCTCCGCAGTATTTT. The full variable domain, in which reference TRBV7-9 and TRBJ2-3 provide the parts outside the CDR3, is DTGVSQNPRHKITKRGQNVTFRCDPISEHNRLYWYRQTLGQGPEFLTYFQNEAQLEKSRLLSDRFSAERPKGSFSTLEIQRTEQGDSAMYLCASSLGLPSPQYFGPGTRLTVL.

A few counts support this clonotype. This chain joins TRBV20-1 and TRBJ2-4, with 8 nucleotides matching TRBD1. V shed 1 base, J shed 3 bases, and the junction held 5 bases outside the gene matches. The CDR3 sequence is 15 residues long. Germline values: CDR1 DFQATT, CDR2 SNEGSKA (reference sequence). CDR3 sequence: CSARAGGRDKNIQYF. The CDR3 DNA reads TGCAGTGCTAGAGCAGGGGGCAGGGACAAAAACATTCAGTACTTC.

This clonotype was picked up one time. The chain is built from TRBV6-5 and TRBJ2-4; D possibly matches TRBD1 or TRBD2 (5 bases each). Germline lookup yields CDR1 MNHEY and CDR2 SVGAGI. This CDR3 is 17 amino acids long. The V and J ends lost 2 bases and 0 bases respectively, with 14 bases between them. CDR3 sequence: CASSYDSGSLAKNIQYF. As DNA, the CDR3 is TGTGCCAGCAGTTACGATTCAGGGAGTCTAGCCAAAAACATTCAGTACTTC.

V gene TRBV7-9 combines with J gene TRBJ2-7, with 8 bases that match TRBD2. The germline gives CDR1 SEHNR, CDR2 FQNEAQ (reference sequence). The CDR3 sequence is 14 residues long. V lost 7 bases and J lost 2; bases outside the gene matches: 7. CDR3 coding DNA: TGTGCCAGCACCCTAGCGGGTATAACCTACGAGCAGTACTTC. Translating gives CASTLAGITYEQYF.

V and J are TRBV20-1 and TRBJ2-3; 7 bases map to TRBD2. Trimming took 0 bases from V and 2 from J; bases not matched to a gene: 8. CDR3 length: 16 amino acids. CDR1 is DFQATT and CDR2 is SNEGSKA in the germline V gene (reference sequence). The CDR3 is CSARDARGTYTDTQYF. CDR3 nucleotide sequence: TGCAGTGCTAGAGATGCGCGGGGGACTTACACAGATACGCAGTATTTT.

The CDR3 DNA is TGTGCCAGTAGTATTCCCGCTGTTGCTGGGGCCAACGTCCTGACTTTC. Protein: CASSIPAVAGANVLTF. V and J are TRBV19 and TRBJ2-6; D remains unclear. V was pared by 3 bases and J by 2 bases, with 11 bases between. This CDR3 comprises 16 residues. Germline CDR1 is LNHDA and CDR2 is SQIVND (reference sequence).

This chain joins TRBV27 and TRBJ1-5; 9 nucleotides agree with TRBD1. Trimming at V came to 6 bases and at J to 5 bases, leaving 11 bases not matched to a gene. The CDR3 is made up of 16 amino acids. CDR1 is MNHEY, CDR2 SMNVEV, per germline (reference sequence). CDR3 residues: CASRPTTGGGHQPQHF. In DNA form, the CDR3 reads TGTGCCAGCAGACCTACCACAGGGGGCGGGCATCAGCCCCAGCATTTT.

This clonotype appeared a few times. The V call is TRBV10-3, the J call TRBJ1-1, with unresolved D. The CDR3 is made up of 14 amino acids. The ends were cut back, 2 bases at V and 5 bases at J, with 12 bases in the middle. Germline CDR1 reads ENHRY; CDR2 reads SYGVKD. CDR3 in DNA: TGTGCCATCAGTGAGACGGCCCGGGAGACTGAAGCTTTCTTT. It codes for CAISETARETEAFF.

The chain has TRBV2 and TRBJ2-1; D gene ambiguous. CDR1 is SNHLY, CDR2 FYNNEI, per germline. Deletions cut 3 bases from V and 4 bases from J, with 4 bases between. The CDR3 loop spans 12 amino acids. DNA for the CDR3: TGTGCCAGCAGTGACCTATACAATGAGCAGTTCTTC. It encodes CASSDLYNEQFF.

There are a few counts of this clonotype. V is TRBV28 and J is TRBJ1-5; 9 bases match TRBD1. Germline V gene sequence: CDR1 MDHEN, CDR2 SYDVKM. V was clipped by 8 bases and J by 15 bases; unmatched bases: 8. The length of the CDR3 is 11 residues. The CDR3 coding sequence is TGTGCCAGCGCAGAGACAGGGGGGTGGCATTTT. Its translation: CASAETGGWHF.

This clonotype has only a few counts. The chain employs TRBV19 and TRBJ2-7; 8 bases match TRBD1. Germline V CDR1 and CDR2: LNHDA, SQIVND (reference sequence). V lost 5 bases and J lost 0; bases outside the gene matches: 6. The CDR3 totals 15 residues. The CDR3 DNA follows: TGTGCCAGTAGTCCCGGGACAGGTAGCTCCTACGAGCAGTACTTC. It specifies CASSPGTGSSYEQYF.

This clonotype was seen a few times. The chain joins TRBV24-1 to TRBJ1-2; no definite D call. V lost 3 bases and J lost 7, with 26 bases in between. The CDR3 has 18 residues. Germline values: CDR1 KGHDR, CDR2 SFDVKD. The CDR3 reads CATSDPKHGEVAGFGYTF. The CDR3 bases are TGTGCCACCAGTGATCCCAAGCACGGGGAGGTAGCGGGTTTTGGCTACACCTTC.

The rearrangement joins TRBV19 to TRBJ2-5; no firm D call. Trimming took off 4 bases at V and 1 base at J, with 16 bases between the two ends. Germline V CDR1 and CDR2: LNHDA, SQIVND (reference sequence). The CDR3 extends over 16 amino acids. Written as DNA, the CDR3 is TGTGCCAGTAGTAGATCCCGGGTAGTCCTCCAAGAGACCCAGTACTTC. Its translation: CASSRSRVVLQETQYF.

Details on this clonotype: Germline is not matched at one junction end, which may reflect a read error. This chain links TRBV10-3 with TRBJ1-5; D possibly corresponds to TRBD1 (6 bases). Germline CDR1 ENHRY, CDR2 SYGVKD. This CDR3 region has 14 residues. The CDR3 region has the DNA TGTGCCGTCAGGGGTGGAAATAGCAATCAGCCCCAGCATTTT. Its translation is CAVRGGNSNQPQHF.

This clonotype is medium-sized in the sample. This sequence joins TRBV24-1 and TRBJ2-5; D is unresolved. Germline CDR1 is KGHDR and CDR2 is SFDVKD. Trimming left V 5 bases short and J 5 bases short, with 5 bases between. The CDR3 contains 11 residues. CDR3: CATSAGETQYF. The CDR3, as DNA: TGTGCCACCAGTGCCGGGGAGACCCAGTACTTC.

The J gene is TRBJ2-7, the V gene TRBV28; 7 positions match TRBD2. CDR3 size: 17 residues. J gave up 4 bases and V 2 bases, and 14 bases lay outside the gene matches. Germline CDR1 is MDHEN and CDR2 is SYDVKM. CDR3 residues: CASSLLPTREASYEQYF. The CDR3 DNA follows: TGTGCCAGCAGTTTACTCCCCACACGGGAGGCAAGTTACGAGCAGTACTTC.

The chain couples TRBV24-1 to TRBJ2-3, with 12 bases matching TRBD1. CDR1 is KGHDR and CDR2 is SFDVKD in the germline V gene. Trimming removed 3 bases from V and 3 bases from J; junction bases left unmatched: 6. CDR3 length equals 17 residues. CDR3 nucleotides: TGTGCCACCAGTGATCCCGGGACAGGGGGCTTGACAGATACGCAGTATTTT. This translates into CATSDPGTGGLTDTQYF.

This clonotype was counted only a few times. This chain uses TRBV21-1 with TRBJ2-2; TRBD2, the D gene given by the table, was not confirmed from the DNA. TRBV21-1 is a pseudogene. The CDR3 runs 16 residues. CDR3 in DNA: TGTGCCAGCAGCACACGGACTAGCGGGAGCGCCGGGGAGCTGTTTTTT. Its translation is CASSTRTSGSAGELFF.

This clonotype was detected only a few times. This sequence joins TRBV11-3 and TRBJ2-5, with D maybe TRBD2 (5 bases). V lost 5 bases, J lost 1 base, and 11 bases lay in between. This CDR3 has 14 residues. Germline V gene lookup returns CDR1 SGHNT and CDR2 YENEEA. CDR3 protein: CASSPARAQETQYF. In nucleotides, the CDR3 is TGTGCCAGCAGCCCGGCGAGGGCCCAAGAGACCCAGTACTTC.

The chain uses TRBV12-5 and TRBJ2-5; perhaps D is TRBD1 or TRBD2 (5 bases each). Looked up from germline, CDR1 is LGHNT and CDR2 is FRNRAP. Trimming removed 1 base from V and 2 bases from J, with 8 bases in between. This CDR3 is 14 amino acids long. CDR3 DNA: TGTGCTAGTGGTTTGGGGGACGGGCAAGAGACCCAGTACTTC. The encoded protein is CASGLGDGQETQYF.

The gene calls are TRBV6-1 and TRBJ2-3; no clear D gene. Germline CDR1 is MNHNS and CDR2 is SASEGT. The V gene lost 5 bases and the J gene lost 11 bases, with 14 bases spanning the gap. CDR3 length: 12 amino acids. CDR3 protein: CASSRDLPLQYF. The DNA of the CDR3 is TGTGCCAGCAGTCGCGACCTCCCATTGCAGTATTTT.